The 23 T cell receptor beta chains below come from one sample, sequenced in a study of blood T cell repertoires in COVID-19 (dated by TCRdb to the early 2020s). The library was built by means of the immunoSEQ multiplex PCR assay. TCRdb retrieved this table from immuneACCESS and kept in-frame rearrangements only. Not all clones are present; in checked studies, unresolved V genes account for under half, and no reason is known for the remainder. This sample holds 20,000 to 30,000 clones; 60% to 85% were observed only once. Jointly, the top ten make up about 15% of the sample. Material for sequencing was peripheral blood. These receptors were obtained from a man older than 75 with active or convalescent COVID-19.

The chain joins TRBV2 to TRBJ1-1, with 8 nucleotides matching TRBD1. The V gene's germline CDR1 is SNHLY and CDR2 FYNNEI. Trimming cost V 4 bases and J 7 bases; bases outside gene matches: 8. CDR3 size: 14 residues. This CDR3 is CASSGWDRNNEAFF. As DNA, the CDR3 is TGTGCCAGCAGTGGATGGGACAGGAATAATGAAGCTTTCTTT.

The chain employs TRBV29-1 and TRBJ1-1; 7 nucleotides match TRBD1. CDR1 and CDR2 (germline): SQVTM, ANQGSEA. V lost 8 bases to trimming and J lost 1 base; unmatched junction nucleotides: 4. The CDR3 contains 12 residues. As DNA, the CDR3 is TGCAGCACAAGACAGGGGAACACTGAAGCTTTCTTT. It translates to CSTRQGNTEAFF.

This rearrangement joins TRBV11-2 to TRBJ2-1; TRBD1 matches at 8 bases. Germline loops: CDR1 SGHAT, CDR2 FQNNGV. CDR3 size: 15 residues. J gave up 7 bases and V 7 bases, and 12 bases lay outside the gene matches. CDR3 loop: CASKFPGQVFNEQFF. The CDR3, as DNA: TGTGCCAGCAAATTCCCGGGACAGGTCTTTAATGAGCAGTTCTTC.

J is TRBJ2-5 and V is TRBV29-1, with D possibly TRBD1 on 5 matching bases. The germline CDR1 and CDR2 sequences are SQVTM and ANQGSEA. This CDR3 is 11 amino acids long. V lost 6 bases, J lost 4 bases, and 9 bases lay in between. The CDR3 DNA follows: TGCAGCGTCAGGGTCGGAGAGACCCAGTACTTC. Translating it yields CSVRVGETQYF.

The genes are TRBV18 and TRBJ2-7; TRBD2 matches 7 bases. Germline V CDR1 and CDR2: KGHSH, LQKENI. Trimming removed 4 bases from V and 3 bases from J; junction bases left unmatched: 6. The CDR3 totals 14 residues. The CDR3 reads CASSLDSGFYEQYF. For the CDR3, the DNA is TGTGCCAGCTCACTTGATAGCGGGTTCTACGAGCAGTACTTC.

The rearrangement links TRBV4-3 to TRBJ2-3; 7 bases align to TRBD2. This CDR3 has 17 amino acids. The J segment lost 3 bases and the V segment lost 0 bases, leaving 9 bases of the junction unmatched. Germline V gives CDR1 LGHNA, CDR2 YSLEER. CDR3 in DNA: TGCGCCAGCAGCCAAGATGAAACGGGAGGTGCGACAGATACGCAGTATTTT. It encodes CASSQDETGGATDTQYF.

The rearrangement uses TRBV11-2 and TRBJ2-7; perhaps TRBD1 as D (6 bases). In germline, CDR1 is SGHAT, CDR2 FQNNGV. The CDR3 runs 14 residues. V shed 1 base and J shed 2 bases, with 9 bases lying between them. As DNA, the CDR3 is TGTGCCAGCAGCTTAGTACAGGGACCCTACGAGCAGTACTTC. Its protein product is CASSLVQGPYEQYF.

J is TRBJ1-2 and V is TRBV5-3; D perhaps matches TRBD1 (6 bases). TRBV5-3 falls under the ORF class, with uncertain function. This CDR3 is built from 12 residues. Trimming stripped 8 bases from V and 4 bases from J, with 12 bases between. CDR3 nucleotides: TGTGCCAGCCACCTGGACAGCTATGGCTACACCTTC. Its protein is CASHLDSYGYTF.

This clone was recorded only once. The chain combines TRBV6-5 with TRBJ2-1; a possible D gene is TRBD2 (7 bases). This CDR3 is built from 15 residues. The germline V and J ends were trimmed by 7 bases and 9 bases, with 22 bases remaining between them. The V gene's germline CDR1 is MNHEY and CDR2 SVGAGI. As DNA, the CDR3 is TGTGCCAGCACCCGAGGGGCAGGGGAGGGCGGTGAGCAGTTCTTC. As protein: CASTRGAGEGGEQFF.

This clone was seen a few times. J is TRBJ2-3 and V is TRBV5-4; D perhaps matches TRBD2 (7 bases). With 4 bases removed from V and 6 bases from J, the gap between germline ends came to 27 bases. Germline V gene lookup returns CDR1 SGHNT and CDR2 YYREEE (reference sequence). The CDR3 loop spans 18 amino acids. The CDR3 region has the DNA TGTGCCAGCAGCCCGAACTATAGACTAGCAGGGGAGCGTGATACGCAGTATTTT. Amino acids: CASSPNYRLAGERDTQYF.

The V and J genes are TRBV6-2 or TRBV6-3 and TRBJ2-7; unclear D gene. Germline V CDR1 and CDR2: MNHEY, SVGEGT. This CDR3 is 12 amino acids long. Trimming shortened V by 5 bases and J by 1 base, and 6 bases separated the two germline ends. The CDR3 region is CASSTQSYEQYF. The CDR3 nucleotides are TGTGCCAGCAGTACGCAGTCCTACGAGCAGTACTTC.

This clone was recorded a few times. The chain uses TRBV6-2 or TRBV6-3 and TRBJ2-2, with a tentative D call TRBD2 (5 bases). CDR1 and CDR2 (germline): MNHEY, SVGEGT. The CDR3 consists of 14 residues. Trimming shortened V by 6 bases and J by 5 bases, and 13 bases separated the two germline ends. This chain's CDR3 is CASSPGGVTGELFF. CDR3 nucleotides: TGTGCCAGCAGCCCAGGAGGTGTTACCGGGGAGCTGTTTTTT.

The V and J genes are TRBV6-5 and TRBJ2-3; possibly TRBD2 for D (5 bases). The CDR3 covers 14 residues. V was pared by 6 bases and J by 4 bases, with 14 bases between. Germline-derived CDR1 and CDR2 are MNHEY and SVGAGI. The CDR3 reads CASSNGGLADTQYF. The CDR3 DNA follows: TGTGCCAGCAGCAACGGCGGGCTCGCAGATACGCAGTATTTT.

This clone has a handful of counts. The chain has TRBV11-2 and TRBJ2-5; 7 nucleotides agree with TRBD1. The CDR3 has 15 residues. With 5 bases clipped from V and 5 bases from J, the junction kept 11 bases outside the gene matches. From germline, CDR1 is SGHAT and CDR2 FQNNGV. The CDR3 coding sequence is TGTGCCAGCAGCCCGAGGGTGAGGGGGCGGGAGACCCAGTACTTC. Its protein is CASSPRVRGRETQYF.

The chain carries TRBV11-2 and TRBJ2-7; D possibly corresponds to TRBD2 (6 bases). CDR1 and CDR2 (germline): SGHAT, FQNNGV. The V end lost 6 bases, the J end lost 2 bases, and 17 bases lay between the germline ends. The CDR3 length is 15 residues. The CDR3 nucleotides are TGTGCCAGCAGTCCCCAAGGGACTGGCGCCTACGAGCAGTACTTC. This gives the protein CASSPQGTGAYEQYF.

This chain uses TRBV6-6 with TRBJ2-3, with D possibly TRBD2 on 6 matching bases. The ends were cut back, 6 bases at V and 2 bases at J, with 9 bases in the middle. Germline loops: CDR1 MNHNY, CDR2 SVGAGI (reference sequence). The CDR3 loop spans 13 amino acids. CDR3 bases: TGTGCCAGCAGCCGCGGGATCACAGATACGCAGTATTTT. Translating gives CASSRGITDTQYF.

The chain is built from TRBV5-6 and TRBJ2-7, with D possibly TRBD2 on 6 matching bases. The germline V gene has CDR1 SGHDT and CDR2 YYEEEE. The ends were cut back, 4 bases at V and 3 bases at J, with 17 bases in the middle. The CDR3 totals 15 residues. In DNA, the CDR3 is TGTGCCAGCAGCCACTACCGGGACTTTTACTACGAGCAGTACTTC. The encoded protein is CASSHYRDFYYEQYF.

This rearrangement joins TRBV3-1 (or the pseudogene TRBV3-2) to TRBJ2-7; 10 nucleotides line up with TRBD1. V lost 4 bases and J lost 5; bases outside the gene matches: 2. This CDR3 contains 13 residues. CDR1 and CDR2 (germline): LGHDT, YNNKEL (reference sequence). CDR3 protein: CASSRGQGDEQYF. As DNA, the CDR3 is TGTGCCAGCAGCCGAGGACAGGGGGACGAGCAGTACTTC.

The chain combines TRBV28 with TRBJ1-4, with TRBD1 as a possible D gene (5 bases). CDR1 MDHEN and CDR2 SYDVKM come from the germline V gene. V gave up 6 bases and J gave up 2 bases, with 10 bases separating them. This CDR3 region has 14 residues. CDR3 bases: TGTGCCAGCAGCCGGACATTTACTAATGAAAAACTGTTTTTT. Its translation is CASSRTFTNEKLFF.

The chain links TRBV13 to TRBJ2-2; possible D gene TRBD2, 6 bases. V lost 1 base, J lost 4 bases, and 10 bases lay in between. Germline CDR1 is PRHDT and CDR2 is FYEKMQ (reference sequence). The CDR3 totals 15 residues. CDR3: CASSLVSGVTGELFF. The CDR3, as DNA: TGTGCCAGCAGCTTAGTCTCGGGGGTCACCGGGGAGCTGTTTTTT.

This chain uses TRBV12-5 with TRBJ2-1, with 8 positions matching TRBD2. The CDR3 runs 16 residues. Germline assignment: CDR1 LGHNT and CDR2 FRNRAP. Unmatched junction bases numbered 8, after V lost 0 bases and J lost 7 bases. The CDR3 protein is CASGLVVAGGPNEQFF. The CDR3 nucleotides read TGTGCTAGTGGTTTGGTTGTTGCGGGAGGCCCAAATGAGCAGTTCTTC.

The CDR3 loop reads CASSRGTSRPNTGELFF. Here the CDR3 DNA reads TGTGCCAGCAGCCGCGGGACTAGCAGACCAAATACCGGGGAGCTGTTTTTT. The J gene is TRBJ2-2, the V gene TRBV5-4; 9 nucleotides line up with TRBD2. The CDR3 contains 17 residues. Germline lookup yields CDR1 SGHNT and CDR2 YYREEE (reference sequence). Trimming at V came to 4 bases and at J to 5 bases, leaving 12 bases not matched to a gene.

J is TRBJ1-2 and V is TRBV27; 8 bases fit TRBD1. The V gene's germline CDR1 is MNHEY and CDR2 SMNVEV (reference sequence). This CDR3 comprises 14 residues. The junction had 6 bases not matched to a gene; V was cut back by 2 bases and J by 7 bases. CDR3 sequence reads: CASSLQGALGGYTF. For the CDR3, the DNA is TGTGCCAGCAGTTTACAGGGGGCGCTGGGTGGCTACACCTTC.